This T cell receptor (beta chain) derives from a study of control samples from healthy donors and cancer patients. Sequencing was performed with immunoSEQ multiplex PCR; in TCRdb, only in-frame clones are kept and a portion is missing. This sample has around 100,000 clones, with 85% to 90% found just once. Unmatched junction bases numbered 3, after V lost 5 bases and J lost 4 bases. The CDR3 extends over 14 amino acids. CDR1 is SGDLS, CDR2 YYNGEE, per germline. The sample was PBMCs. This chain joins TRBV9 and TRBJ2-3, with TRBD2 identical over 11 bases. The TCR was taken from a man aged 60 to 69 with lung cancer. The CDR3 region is CASRRTSGSDTQYF. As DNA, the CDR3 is TGTGCCAGCAGAAGGACTAGCGGGTCAGATACGCAGTATTTT.